Below, 4 T cell receptor beta chains from the same sample are listed, as sequenced in a study of breast tumors, draining lymph nodes, adjacent tissues (dated by TCRdb to the mid-2010s). Lymph node samples were obtained from the axillary draining lymph nodes of breast cancer patients. Preparation of the library involved multiplex PCR. Data came from an Illumina HiSeq 2000. TCRdb cleaned the public reads at Q25 with fastp, built clones with MiXCR and kept in-frame beta chains. Every CDR3 protein is listed once, alongside the most common genes and DNA of its rows. This sample is represented by 70,000 to 85,000 distinct CDR3 sequences; roughly a fifth of them were singletons. Together, the top ten hold 2% to 2.5% of the sample. The sequenced material came from axillary lymph node tissue. Receptors were obtained from a female donor with breast cancer. Some clones in this sample may be carry-over from other donors' samples.

To note about this clonotype: A read error may account for a junction end that differs from germline. The chain couples TRBV9 to TRBJ2-5, with a tentative D call TRBD2 (7 bases). CDR3 length equals 16 residues. Germline V gives CDR1 SGDLS, CDR2 YYNGEE. CDR3 bases: TGTGCCGGCAGCGTTAGCGAGGGGGGGGTACAGGAGACCCAGTACTTC. Amino acid sequence: CAGSVSEGGVQETQYF.

This clonotype was recorded many times. The J gene is TRBJ2-3, the V gene TRBV9; 10 bases align to TRBD2. This CDR3 spans 15 amino acids. V shed 5 bases, J shed 7 bases, and the junction held 10 bases outside the gene matches. Germline V lookup: CDR1 SGDLS, CDR2 YYNGEE. CDR3 DNA: TGTGCCAGCAGTTCCAGGCTAGCGGGAGCTTATACGCAGTATTTT. Amino acid sequence: CASSSRLAGAYTQYF.

The table lists this clonotype with many counts. The conserved closing phenylalanine or tryptophan is absent in this CDR3, likely reflecting a read error. It is unclear where the CDR3 begins or ends on the DNA, so no DNA is shown, and the CDR3 is as TCRdb lists it. The chain is built from TRBV7-2 and TRBJ2-1; the table's D gene call, TRBD2, was not cross checked with the DNA. CDR1 is SGHTA, CDR2 FQGNSA, per germline. The CDR3 numbers 11 amino acids, ends counted. CDR3 in amino acids: CASSSGLAPLL.

In its sample, this clonotype was seen many times. Mismatch with germline at one junction end may stem from a read error. The V gene is TRBV7-8, the J gene TRBJ1-3; D not resolved. The CDR3 length is 17 residues. Germline CDR1 reads SGHVS; CDR2 reads FQNEAQ. The chain's CDR3 is CASNLGRRTPSGNTIYF. The CDR3 region has the DNA TGTGCCAGCAACTTAGGGCGGCGGACTCCGTCTGGAAACACCATATATTTT.